This section outlines one T cell receptor beta chain sequence together with its context. What it binds is not known. The data stem from a study of cytomegalovirus exposure and HLA in healthy donors. Study-wide context: Among roughly 180 million T cells, an earlier analysis found 90 million to 130 million unique TCR beta sequences.

PCR was performed using 60 Vbeta and 13 Jbeta primers. Assay: immunoSEQ multiplex PCR; the TCRdb copy retains only in-frame clones and omits some. Counted here are around 210,000 clones, approximately 84% occurring once; the ten biggest clones make up roughly 0.26%. Trimming took 4 bases from V and 0 from J; bases not matched to a gene: 5. From germline, CDR1 is SGHKS and CDR2 YYEKEE (reference sequence). The CDR3 totals 16 residues. Findings and caveats of the study: The study dropped some indistinguishable V segments, TRBV6-2 and TRBV6-3 among them.

This sequence was found in a girl aged 2-10 years in good health and CMV-seronegative. The chain has TRBV5-5 and TRBJ2-1; TRBD2 matches 9 bases. The sequenced sample consisted of PBMCs. The DNA for the CDR3 is TGTGCCAGCAGCCCGACTAGCGGCCTCTCCTACAATGAGCAGTTCTTC. Protein: CASSPTSGLSYNEQFF.